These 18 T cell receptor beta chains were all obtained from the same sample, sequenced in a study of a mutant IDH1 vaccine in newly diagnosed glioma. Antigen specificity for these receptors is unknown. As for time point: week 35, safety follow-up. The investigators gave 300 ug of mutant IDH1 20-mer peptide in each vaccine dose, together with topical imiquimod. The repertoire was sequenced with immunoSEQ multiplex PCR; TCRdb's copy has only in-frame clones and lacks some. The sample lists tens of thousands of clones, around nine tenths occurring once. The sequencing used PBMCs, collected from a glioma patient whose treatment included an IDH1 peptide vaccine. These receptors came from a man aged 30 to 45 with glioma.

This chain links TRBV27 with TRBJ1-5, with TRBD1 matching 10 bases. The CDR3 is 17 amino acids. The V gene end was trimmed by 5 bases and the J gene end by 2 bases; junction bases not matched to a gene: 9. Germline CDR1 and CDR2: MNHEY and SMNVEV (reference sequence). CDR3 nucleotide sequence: TGTGCCAGCAGTCCCCGACAGGGGGCTTGGGGCAATCAGCCCCAGCATTTT. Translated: CASSPRQGAWGNQPQHF.

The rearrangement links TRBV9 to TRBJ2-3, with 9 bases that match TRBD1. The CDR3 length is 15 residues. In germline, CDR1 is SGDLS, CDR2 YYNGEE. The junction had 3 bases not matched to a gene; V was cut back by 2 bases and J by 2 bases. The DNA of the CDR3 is TGTGCCAGCAGCGTCGGACAGGGGTTCACAGATACGCAGTATTTT. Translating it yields CASSVGQGFTDTQYF. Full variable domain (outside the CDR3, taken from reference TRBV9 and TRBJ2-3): DSGVTQTPKHLITATGQRVTLRCSPRSGDLSVYWYQQSLDQGLQFLIQYYNGEERAKGNILERFSAQQFPDLHSELNLSSLELGDSALYFCASSVGQGFTDTQYFGPGTRLTVL.

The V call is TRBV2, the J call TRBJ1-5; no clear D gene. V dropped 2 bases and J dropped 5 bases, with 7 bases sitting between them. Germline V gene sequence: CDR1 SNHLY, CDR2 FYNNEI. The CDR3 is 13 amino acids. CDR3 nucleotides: TGTGCCAGCAGTGAAAGCAGCTATCAGCCCCAGCATTTT. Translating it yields CASSESSYQPQHF.

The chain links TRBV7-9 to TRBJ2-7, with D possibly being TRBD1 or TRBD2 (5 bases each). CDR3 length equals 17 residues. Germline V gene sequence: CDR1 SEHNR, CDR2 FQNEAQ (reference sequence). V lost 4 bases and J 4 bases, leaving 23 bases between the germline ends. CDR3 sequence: CASSSTGTHYAEYEQYF. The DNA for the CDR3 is TGTGCCAGCAGCTCAACCGGGACCCATTACGCAGAATACGAGCAGTACTTC. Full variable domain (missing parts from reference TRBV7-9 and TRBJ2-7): DTGVSQNPRHKITKRGQNVTFRCDPISEHNRLYWYRQTLGQGPEFLTYFQNEAQLEKSRLLSDRFSAERPKGSFSTLEIQRTEQGDSAMYLCASSSTGTHYAEYEQYFGPGTRLTVT.

CDR3 coding DNA: TGTGCCAGCCAGGGACTAGCGGGCAATGAGCAGTTCTTC. It codes for CASQGLAGNEQFF. The chain has TRBV2 and TRBJ2-1; 12 bases map to TRBD2. The ends lost 8 bases at V and 6 bases at J; junction bases unmatched: 2. CDR1 and CDR2 (germline): SNHLY, FYNNEI. This CDR3 is built from 13 residues.

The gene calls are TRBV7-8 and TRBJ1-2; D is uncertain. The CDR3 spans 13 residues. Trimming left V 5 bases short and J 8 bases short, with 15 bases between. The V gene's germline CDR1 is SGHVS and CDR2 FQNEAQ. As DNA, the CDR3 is TGTGCCAGCAGCCCTCTGGCCAGTAACGGCTACACCTTC. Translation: CASSPLASNGYTF.

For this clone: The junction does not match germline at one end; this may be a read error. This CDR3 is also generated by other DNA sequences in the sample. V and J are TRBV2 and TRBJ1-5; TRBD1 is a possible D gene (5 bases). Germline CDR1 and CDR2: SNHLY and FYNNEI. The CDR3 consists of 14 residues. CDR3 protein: CASSVGVSNQPQHF. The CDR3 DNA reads TGTGCTAGCAGTGTGGGGGTGAGCAATCAGCCCCAGCATTTT.

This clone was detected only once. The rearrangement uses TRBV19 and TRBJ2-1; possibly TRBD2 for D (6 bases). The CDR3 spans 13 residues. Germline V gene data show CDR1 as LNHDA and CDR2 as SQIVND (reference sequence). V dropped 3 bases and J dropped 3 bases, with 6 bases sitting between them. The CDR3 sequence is CASSMGGYNEQFF. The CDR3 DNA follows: TGTGCCAGTAGTATGGGGGGCTACAATGAGCAGTTCTTC.

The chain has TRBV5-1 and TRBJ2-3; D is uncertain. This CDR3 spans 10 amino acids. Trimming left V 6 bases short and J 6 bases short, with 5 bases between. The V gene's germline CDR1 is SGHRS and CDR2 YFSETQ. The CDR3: CASKGDTQYF. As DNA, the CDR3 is TGCGCCAGCAAAGGGGATACGCAGTATTTT.

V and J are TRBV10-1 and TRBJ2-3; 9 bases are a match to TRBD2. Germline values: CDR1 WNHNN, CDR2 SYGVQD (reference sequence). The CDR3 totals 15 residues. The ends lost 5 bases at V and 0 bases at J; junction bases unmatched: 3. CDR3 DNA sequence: TGCGCCAGCAGTTTCACTAGCGGGAGCACAGATACGCAGTATTTT. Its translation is CASSFTSGSTDTQYF.

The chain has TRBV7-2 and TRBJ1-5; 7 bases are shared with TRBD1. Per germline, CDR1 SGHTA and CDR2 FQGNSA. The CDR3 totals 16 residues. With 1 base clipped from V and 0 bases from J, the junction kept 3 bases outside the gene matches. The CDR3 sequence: CASSLGGGHSNQPQHF. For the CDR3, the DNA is TGTGCCAGCAGCTTAGGAGGGGGCCATAGCAATCAGCCCCAGCATTTT.

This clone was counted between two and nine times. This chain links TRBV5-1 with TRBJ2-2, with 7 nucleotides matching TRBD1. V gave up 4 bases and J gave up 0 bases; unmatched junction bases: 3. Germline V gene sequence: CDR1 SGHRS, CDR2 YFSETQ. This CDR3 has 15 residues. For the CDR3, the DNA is TGCGCCAGCAGCCTACAGGGGACGAACACCGGGGAGCTGTTTTTT. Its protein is CASSLQGTNTGELFF.

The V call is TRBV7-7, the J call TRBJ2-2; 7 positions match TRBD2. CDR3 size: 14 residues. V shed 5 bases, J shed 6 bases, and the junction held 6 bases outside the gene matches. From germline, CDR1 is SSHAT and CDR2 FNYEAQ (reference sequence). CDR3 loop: CASSRTSQAGELFF. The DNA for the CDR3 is TGTGCCAGCAGCCGGACTAGTCAAGCCGGGGAGCTGTTTTTT.

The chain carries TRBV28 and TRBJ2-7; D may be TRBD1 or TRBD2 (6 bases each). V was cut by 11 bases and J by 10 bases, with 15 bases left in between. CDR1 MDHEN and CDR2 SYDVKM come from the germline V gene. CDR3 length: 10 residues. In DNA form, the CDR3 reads TGTGCCCCTCGAGGGGGGACTCAGTACTTC. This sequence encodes CAPRGGTQYF. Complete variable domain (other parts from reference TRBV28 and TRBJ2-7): DVKVTQSSRYLVKRTGEKVFLECVQDMDHENMFWYRQDPGLGLRLIYFSYDVKMKEKGDIPEGYSVSREKKERFSLILESASTNQTSMYLCAPRGGTQYFGPGTRLTVT.

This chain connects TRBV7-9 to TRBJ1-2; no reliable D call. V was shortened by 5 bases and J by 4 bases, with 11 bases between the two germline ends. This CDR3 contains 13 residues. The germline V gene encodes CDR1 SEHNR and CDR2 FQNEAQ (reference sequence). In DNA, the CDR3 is TGTGCCAGCAGCGGCAACCTGGGCTATGGCTACACCTTC. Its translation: CASSGNLGYGYTF.

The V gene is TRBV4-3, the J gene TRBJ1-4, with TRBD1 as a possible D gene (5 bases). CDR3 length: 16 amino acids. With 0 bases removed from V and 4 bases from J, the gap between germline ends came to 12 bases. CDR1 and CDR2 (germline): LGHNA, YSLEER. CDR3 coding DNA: TGCGCCAGCAGCCAAGACTGGGGGGACTTTAATGAAAAACTGTTTTTT. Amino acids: CASSQDWGDFNEKLFF.

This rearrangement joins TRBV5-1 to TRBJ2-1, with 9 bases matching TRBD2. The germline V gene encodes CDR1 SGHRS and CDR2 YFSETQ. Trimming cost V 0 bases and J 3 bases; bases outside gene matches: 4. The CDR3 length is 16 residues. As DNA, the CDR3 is TGCGCCAGCAGCTTGGCTCCTAGCGGGAACTACAATGAGCAGTTCTTC. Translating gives CASSLAPSGNYNEQFF.

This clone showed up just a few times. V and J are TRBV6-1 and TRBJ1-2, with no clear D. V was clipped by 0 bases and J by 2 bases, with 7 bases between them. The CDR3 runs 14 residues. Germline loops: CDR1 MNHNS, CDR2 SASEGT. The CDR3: CASSEAGVNYGYTF. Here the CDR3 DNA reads TGTGCCAGCAGTGAAGCGGGCGTGAACTATGGCTACACCTTC.